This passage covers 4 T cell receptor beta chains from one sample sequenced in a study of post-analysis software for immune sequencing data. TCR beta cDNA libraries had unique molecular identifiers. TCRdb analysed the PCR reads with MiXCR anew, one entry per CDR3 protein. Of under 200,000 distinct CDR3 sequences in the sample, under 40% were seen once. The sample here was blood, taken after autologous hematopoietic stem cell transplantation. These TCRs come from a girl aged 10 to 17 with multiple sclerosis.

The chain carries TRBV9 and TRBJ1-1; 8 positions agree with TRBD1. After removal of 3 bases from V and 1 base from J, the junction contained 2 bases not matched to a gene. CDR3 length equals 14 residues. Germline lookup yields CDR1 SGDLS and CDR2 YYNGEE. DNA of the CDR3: TGTGCCAGCAGCGCCGACAGGGGGAACACTGAAGCTTTCTTT. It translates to CASSADRGNTEAFF. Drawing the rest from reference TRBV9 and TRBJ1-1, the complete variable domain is DSGVTQTPKHLITATGQRVTLRCSPRSGDLSVYWYQQSLDQGLQFLIQYYNGEERAKGNILERFSAQQFPDLHSELNLSSLELGDSALYFCASSADRGNTEAFFGQGTRLTVV.

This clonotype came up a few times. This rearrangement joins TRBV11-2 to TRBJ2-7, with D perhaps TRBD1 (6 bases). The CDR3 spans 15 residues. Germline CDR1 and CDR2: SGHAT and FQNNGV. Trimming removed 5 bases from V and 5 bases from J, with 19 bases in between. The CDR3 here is CASSPYPKGVDEQYF. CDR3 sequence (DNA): TGTGCCAGCAGCCCGTACCCAAAGGGGGTGGACGAGCAGTACTTC.

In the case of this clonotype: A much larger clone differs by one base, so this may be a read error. For the CDR3, the DNA is TGTGCCAGCAGCCAAGGCGCTTCGGGACAGGGCGTGGGGGAGCAGTACTTC. This encodes CASSQGASGQGVGEQYF. The chain recombines TRBV4-2 with TRBJ2-7; TRBD1 matches at 9 bases. The CDR3 extends over 17 amino acids. The germline gives CDR1 LGHNA, CDR2 YNFKEQ. The trim removed 1 base at V and 7 bases at J, leaving 14 bases unmatched.

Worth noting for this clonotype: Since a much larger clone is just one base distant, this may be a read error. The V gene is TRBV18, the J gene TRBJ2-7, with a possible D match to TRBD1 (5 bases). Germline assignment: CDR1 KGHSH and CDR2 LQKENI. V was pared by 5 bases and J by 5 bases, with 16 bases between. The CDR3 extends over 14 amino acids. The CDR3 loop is CASSRMDIANEQYF. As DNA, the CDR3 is TGTGCCAGCTCAAGGATGGACATAGCAAACGAGCAGTACTTC. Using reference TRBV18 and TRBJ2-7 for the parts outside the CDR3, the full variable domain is NAGVMQNPRHLVRRRGQEARLRCSPMKGHSHVYWYRQLPEEGLKFMVYLQKENIIDESGMPKERFSAEFPKEGPSILRIQQVVRGDSAAYFCASSRMDIANEQYFGPGTRLTVT.